Below, 29 T cell receptor beta chains from the same sample are listed, as sequenced in a study of somatic mutations in cytotoxic T cells in rheumatoid arthritis. The table came from immunoSEQ multiplex PCR; TCRdb's copy has only in-frame clones and leaves some out. The table has some 7,800 clones, roughly 87% seen once. Sequencing was done on a sample of CD8+ T cells sorted from blood. The origin of the receptors is a man in his forties with rheumatoid arthritis.

J is TRBJ1-3 and V is TRBV27, with 8 nucleotides matching TRBD1. Germline-derived CDR1 and CDR2 are MNHEY and SMNVEV (reference sequence). CDR3 size: 15 residues. The junction had 11 bases not matched to a gene; V was cut back by 6 bases and J by 7 bases. The CDR3 DNA sequence: TGTGCCAGCAGAAAGACCTTGGACAGGGCGAACACCATATATTTT. Translated: CASRKTLDRANTIYF.

V usage is TRBV4-1 and J usage is TRBJ1-2; a weak D match, TRBD1 (6 bases). V was clipped by 0 bases and J by 2 bases, with 10 bases between them. Germline CDR1 reads MGHRA; CDR2 reads YSYEKL. CDR3 length equals 15 residues. This chain's CDR3 is CASSQDQRGNYGYTF. The CDR3 nucleotides are TGCGCCAGCAGCCAAGATCAAAGGGGGAACTATGGCTACACCTTC.

J is TRBJ2-3 and V is TRBV5-6, with 9 bases fitting TRBD2. This CDR3 has 17 residues. Germline V CDR1 and CDR2: SGHDT, YYEEEE. Trimming removed 5 bases from V and 2 bases from J; junction bases left unmatched: 12. The CDR3 DNA reads TGTGCCAGCAGTTCCCCTGGGGCGGGGGGGTTCACAGATACGCAGTATTTT. This gives the protein CASSSPGAGGFTDTQYF.

The CDR3 loop is CASSQQGRDTEAFF. CDR3 DNA sequence: TGCGCCAGCAGCCAACAGGGGAGGGACACTGAAGCTTTCTTT. The rearrangement joins TRBV4-1 to TRBJ1-1, with TRBD1 as a possible D gene (6 bases). The germline gives CDR1 MGHRA, CDR2 YSYEKL. This CDR3 region has 14 residues. V was clipped by 2 bases and J by 3 bases, with 10 bases between them.

The chain couples TRBV6-6 to TRBJ1-1, with D unclear. The CDR3 runs to 12 residues. Per germline, CDR1 MNHNY and CDR2 SVGAGI (reference sequence). V was trimmed by 5 bases and J by 0 bases, leaving 4 bases between them. CDR3 sequence (DNA): TGTGCCAGCAGTCCAATGAACACTGAAGCTTTCTTT. It is translated as CASSPMNTEAFF.

This clone was observed a few times. The chain joins TRBV29-1 to TRBJ2-1; D may be TRBD2 (6 bases). The V gene lost 0 bases and the J gene lost 1 base, with 10 bases spanning the gap. The germline gives CDR1 SQVTM, CDR2 ANQGSEA. There are 15 residues in the CDR3. CDR3 residues: CSVEDRRGSYNEQFF. The CDR3 DNA sequence: TGCAGCGTTGAAGATAGGAGGGGATCCTACAATGAGCAGTTCTTC.

A remark on this clone: Sequence at one end of the junction differs from germline and may be a read error. This chain joins TRBV5-1 and TRBJ2-3; possible D gene TRBD1, 5 bases. Germline V lookup: CDR1 SGHRS, CDR2 YFSETQ. The CDR3 has 15 amino acids. The CDR3 region is CASGLQDSSTDTQYF. DNA of the CDR3: TGCGCCAGCGGCTTACAAGACAGCTCCACAGATACGCAGTATTTT. The full variable domain, its missing parts supplied by reference TRBV5-1 and TRBJ2-3, is KAGVTQTPRYLIKTRGQQVTLSCSPISGHRSVSWYQQTPGQGLQFLFEYFSETQRNKGNFPGRFSGRQFSNSRSEMNVSTLELGDSALYLCASGLQDSSTDTQYFGPGTRLTVL.

V gene TRBV4-1 combines with J gene TRBJ2-2; 9 bases line up with TRBD2. The ends lost 0 bases at V and 5 bases at J; junction bases unmatched: 4. The length of the CDR3 is 16 residues. The germline V gene has CDR1 MGHRA and CDR2 YSYEKL. The chain's CDR3 is CASSQEISGGTGELFF. As DNA, the CDR3 is TGCGCCAGCAGCCAAGAGATAAGCGGGGGGACCGGGGAGCTGTTTTTT.

This clone was observed a few times. This sequence joins TRBV7-3 and TRBJ2-5, with TRBD2 matching 10 bases. There are 15 residues in the CDR3. Germline V CDR1 and CDR2: SGHTA, FQGTGA. V shed 5 bases and J 5 bases; nucleotides not matched to a gene: 8. The CDR3 here is CASSPSGGARETQYF. CDR3 DNA: TGTGCCAGCAGCCCGAGCGGGGGGGCCCGGGAGACCCAGTACTTC.

The chain combines TRBV9 with TRBJ2-3; weak D call: TRBD2 (5 bases). From germline, CDR1 is SGDLS and CDR2 YYNGEE. The CDR3 is made up of 13 amino acids. V was cut by 3 bases and J by 6 bases, with 11 bases left in between. The DNA of the CDR3 is TGTGCCAGCAGCGAGCTAGCAGGCGATACGCAGTATTTT. Translation: CASSELAGDTQYF.

For this clone: An end of the junction differs from the germline gene, which may be a read error. This rearrangement joins TRBV7-3 to TRBJ2-1, with unresolved D. Germline V gives CDR1 SGHTA, CDR2 FQGTGA. The CDR3 loop spans 13 amino acids. CDR3 coding DNA: TGTGCCAGCAGCTCAGATCTGTACAATGGGCAGTTCTTC. This sequence encodes CASSSDLYNGQFF.

This clone has more than one count but fewer than ten. The CDR3 DNA follows: TGCGCCAGCAGCCTCTGGACAGGCGACTACAATGAGCAGTTCTTC. Translated: CASSLWTGDYNEQFF. The chain uses TRBV5-1 and TRBJ2-1; TRBD1 matches 7 bases. CDR1 is SGHRS and CDR2 is YFSETQ in the germline V gene. There are 15 residues in the CDR3. V gave up 4 bases and J gave up 3 bases; unmatched junction bases: 7. The entire variable domain, with the rest obtained from reference TRBV5-1 and TRBJ2-1, is as follows: KAGVTQTPRYLIKTRGQQVTLSCSPISGHRSVSWYQQTPGQGLQFLFEYFSETQRNKGNFPGRFSGRQFSNSRSEMNVSTLELGDSALYLCASSLWTGDYNEQFFGPGTRLTVL.

The CDR3 DNA reads TGTGCCAGCAGCTTATTAGGGACAGGGAACACTGAAGCTTTCTTT. This translates into CASSLLGTGNTEAFF. This sequence joins TRBV7-6 and TRBJ1-1; 8 nucleotides align to TRBD1. The CDR3 covers 15 residues. V was pared by 2 bases and J by 1 base, with 3 bases of the junction left unmatched. Germline CDR1 SGHVS, CDR2 FNYEAQ.

The V call is TRBV7-2, the J call TRBJ2-3, with TRBD2 identical over 9 bases. The CDR3 totals 16 residues. CDR1 SGHTA and CDR2 FQGNSA come from the germline V gene. V shed 5 bases, J shed 3 bases, and the junction held 9 bases outside the gene matches. In DNA form, the CDR3 reads TGTGCCAGCAGCGCACCTTTAGCGGGGGTTACAGATACGCAGTATTTT. This codes for CASSAPLAGVTDTQYF.

The V call is TRBV28, the J call TRBJ2-1, with 10 bases that match TRBD1. V lost 6 bases and J lost 4; bases outside the gene matches: 6. This CDR3 spans 15 amino acids. From germline, CDR1 is MDHEN and CDR2 SYDVKM. The CDR3 region is CASRGPGQGYNEQFF. Written as DNA, the CDR3 is TGTGCCAGCAGGGGACCGGGACAGGGGTACAATGAGCAGTTCTTC. The full variable domain, its missing parts supplied by reference TRBV28 and TRBJ2-1, is DVKVTQSSRYLVKRTGEKVFLECVQDMDHENMFWYRQDPGLGLRLIYFSYDVKMKEKGDIPEGYSVSREKKERFSLILESASTNQTSMYLCASRGPGQGYNEQFFGPGTRLTVL.

The rearrangement links TRBV7-9 to TRBJ2-5; D is undetermined. The germline V and J ends were trimmed by 4 bases and 7 bases, with 7 bases remaining between them. Germline CDR1 SEHNR, CDR2 FQNEAQ (reference sequence). CDR3 length: 11 amino acids. CDR3 sequence: CASSSPGTQYF. The CDR3 DNA follows: TGTGCCAGCAGCTCCCCGGGGACCCAGTACTTC. Together with reference TRBV7-9 and TRBJ2-5, the CDR3 gives the full variable domain: DTGVSQNPRHKITKRGQNVTFRCDPISEHNRLYWYRQTLGQGPEFLTYFQNEAQLEKSRLLSDRFSAERPKGSFSTLEIQRTEQGDSAMYLCASSSPGTQYFGPGTRLLVL.

This chain uses TRBV27 with TRBJ1-2; no clear D gene. Germline CDR1 and CDR2: MNHEY and SMNVEV (reference sequence). Trimming took 0 bases from V and 2 from J, leaving 4 bases between them. The CDR3 runs 13 residues. In DNA form, the CDR3 reads TGTGCCAGCAGTTTATCCGGGAACTATGGCTACACCTTC. It yields the protein CASSLSGNYGYTF.

This chain links TRBV19 with TRBJ2-2; 11 nucleotides match TRBD2. This CDR3 is built from 16 residues. Germline V lookup: CDR1 LNHDA, CDR2 SQIVND (reference sequence). J was trimmed by 2 bases and V by 6 bases; bases with no gene match: 5. CDR3 nucleotide sequence: TGTGCCAGTAGATATCTAGCGGGGGGAAACACCGGGGAGCTGTTTTTT. This encodes CASRYLAGGNTGELFF.

V and J are TRBV5-5 and TRBJ1-6; the match to TRBD1 covers 7 bases. The trim removed 4 bases at V and 7 bases at J, leaving 14 bases unmatched. The CDR3 spans 17 residues. Per germline, CDR1 SGHKS and CDR2 YYEKEE (reference sequence). The chain's CDR3 is CASSPQTGSVVNSPLHF. The CDR3 bases are TGTGCCAGCAGCCCACAGACAGGGTCGGTCGTCAATTCACCCCTCCACTTT.

V gene TRBV27 combines with J gene TRBJ1-1; D not certain. The V end lost 2 bases, the J end lost 0 bases, and 10 bases lay between the germline ends. Germline V CDR1 and CDR2: MNHEY, SMNVEV (reference sequence). The CDR3 covers 15 residues. CDR3 sequence (DNA): TGTGCCAGCAGTTTAACAGAAGATATGAACACTGAAGCTTTCTTT. Protein product: CASSLTEDMNTEAFF.

This chain links TRBV2 with TRBJ2-5, with 7 positions matching TRBD1. Germline CDR1 reads SNHLY; CDR2 reads FYNNEI. V was clipped by 10 bases and J by 5 bases; unmatched bases: 7. The CDR3 length is 12 residues. In DNA form, the CDR3 reads TGTGCCACTCGACAGGGCGGCGAGACCCAGTACTTC. Translating it yields CATRQGGETQYF. Supplemented by reference TRBV2 and TRBJ2-5, the full variable domain reads EPEVTQTPSHQVTQMGQEVILRCVPISNHLYFYWYRQILGQKVEFLVSFYNNEISEKSEIFDDQFSVERPDGSNFTLKIRSTKLEDSAMYFCATRQGGETQYFGPGTRLLVL.

This rearrangement joins TRBV2 to TRBJ2-1; D may be TRBD1 (6 bases). Germline V lookup: CDR1 SNHLY, CDR2 FYNNEI. V lost 6 bases to trimming and J lost 5 bases, with 14 bases between them. The CDR3 extends over 14 amino acids. The CDR3 DNA follows: TGTGCCAGCAGCGTTGGGACACTTGACAATGAGCAGTTCTTC. This gives the protein CASSVGTLDNEQFF. Variable domain in full (rest from reference TRBV2 and TRBJ2-1): EPEVTQTPSHQVTQMGQEVILRCVPISNHLYFYWYRQILGQKVEFLVSFYNNEISEKSEIFDDQFSVERPDGSNFTLKIRSTKLEDSAMYFCASSVGTLDNEQFFGPGTRLTVL.

The rearrangement links TRBV23-1 to TRBJ2-1; D unclear. TRBV23-1 is identified as an open reading frame with a role that is uncertain. This CDR3 has 14 residues. Between the trimmed V and J ends, which lost 6 bases and 4 bases, there was a span of 13 bases. The CDR3 spells CASSFRQNYNEQFF. The CDR3 DNA reads TGCGCCAGCAGCTTCAGGCAGAATTACAATGAGCAGTTCTTC.

The rearrangement uses TRBV28 and TRBJ2-2; weak D call: TRBD2 (6 bases). V shed 6 bases and J shed 3 bases, with 17 bases lying between them. There are 16 residues in the CDR3. The germline CDR1 and CDR2 sequences are MDHEN and SYDVKM. CDR3 sequence: CASREAGVGDTGELFF. CDR3 nucleotide sequence: TGTGCCAGCAGAGAAGCGGGCGTTGGGGACACCGGGGAGCTGTTTTTT.

The CDR3 loop is CASSFYRGAGELFF. The CDR3 coding sequence is TGTGCCAGCAGTTTTTACAGGGGAGCCGGGGAGCTGTTTTTT. The V call is TRBV6-1, the J call TRBJ2-2, with 7 bases identical to TRBD1. V dropped 5 bases and J dropped 6; count of bases not matched to a gene: 6. CDR1 and CDR2 (germline): MNHNS, SASEGT. The CDR3 is made up of 14 amino acids.

The rearrangement joins TRBV5-1 to TRBJ2-7; 11 bases line up with TRBD1. The germline CDR1 and CDR2 sequences are SGHRS and YFSETQ. There are 18 residues in the CDR3. V trimming: 0 bases; J trimming: 1 base; junction bases outside the gene matches: 9. The CDR3 here is CASSLGWDRGFHSYEQYF. CDR3 in DNA: TGCGCCAGCAGCTTGGGATGGGACAGGGGGTTTCATTCCTACGAGCAGTACTTC. The full variable domain, completed using reference TRBV5-1 and TRBJ2-7, is KAGVTQTPRYLIKTRGQQVTLSCSPISGHRSVSWYQQTPGQGLQFLFEYFSETQRNKGNFPGRFSGRQFSNSRSEMNVSTLELGDSALYLCASSLGWDRGFHSYEQYFGPGTRLTVT.

This chain links TRBV6-5 with TRBJ1-2; 8 bases fit TRBD1. Per the germline V gene, CDR1 is MNHEY and CDR2 is SVGAGI. Germline trimming cut 4 bases from V and 5 bases from J; bases unmatched to any gene: 9. The CDR3 covers 15 residues. CDR3 bases: TGTGCCAGCAGTTCGCCGGTCACAGGGGGTTATGGCTACACCTTC. Amino acid sequence: CASSSPVTGGYGYTF.

V usage is TRBV10-3 and J usage is TRBJ2-7; 8 nucleotides line up with TRBD1. V shed 3 bases and J 1 base; nucleotides not matched to a gene: 5. Per the germline V gene, CDR1 is ENHRY and CDR2 is SYGVKD. The CDR3 loop spans 15 amino acids. This CDR3 reads CAISEDRGVSYEQYV. The CDR3 DNA reads as TGTGCCATCAGTGAAGACAGGGGAGTTTCCTACGAGCAGTACGTC.

The rearrangement links TRBV11-2 to TRBJ2-7; TRBD1 matches 9 bases. Losses at the gene ends were 1 base for V and 5 bases for J; bases not matched to a gene: 3. This CDR3 region has 14 residues. Per germline, CDR1 SGHAT and CDR2 FQNNGV. CDR3 sequence (DNA): TGTGCCAGCAGCTTAGGGACAGGGGTCCACGAGCAGTACTTC. Translation gives CASSLGTGVHEQYF.